These 32 T cell receptor beta chains came from one sample sequenced in a study of blood T cell repertoires in COVID-19. TCRdb keeps only in-frame clones here, not all; method: immunoSEQ multiplex PCR. The sample records 63,000 or so clones, about nine tenths being singletons. Sequenced: peripheral blood. All receptors come from a man aged 60 to 75 with acute or convalescent COVID-19.

DNA of the CDR3: TGCGCCAGCAGCCCCGTCGTCGCAGGGGGTAATTCACCCCTCCACTTT. Translation: CASSPVVAGGNSPLHF. V is TRBV5-1 and J is TRBJ1-6, with TRBD1 identical over 7 bases. CDR1 and CDR2 (germline): SGHRS, YFSETQ. The V segment lost 4 bases and the J segment 6 bases; nucleotides outside the gene matches: 10. The CDR3 extends over 16 amino acids.

This clone was observed a handful of times. This chain links TRBV9 with TRBJ1-4; 7 bases align to TRBD1. Germline-derived CDR1 and CDR2 are SGDLS and YYNGEE. J lost 7 bases, V lost 3 bases, and 12 bases had no gene match. The CDR3 contains 16 residues. As DNA, the CDR3 is TGTGCCAGCAGCGCGCAGGGGGGCGGTCTGATTGAAAAACTGTTTTTT. As protein: CASSAQGGGLIEKLFF. Filled out from reference TRBV9 and TRBJ1-4, the complete variable domain reads DSGVTQTPKHLITATGQRVTLRCSPRSGDLSVYWYQQSLDQGLQFLIQYYNGEERAKGNILERFSAQQFPDLHSELNLSSLELGDSALYFCASSAQGGGLIEKLFFGSGTQLSVL.

Comments on this clone: The sample has other DNA sequences that encode this CDR3 too. V usage is TRBV2 and J usage is TRBJ1-1; no clear D gene. Germline V lookup: CDR1 SNHLY, CDR2 FYNNEI. The V and J ends lost 5 bases and 9 bases respectively, with 4 bases between them. This CDR3 is built from 9 residues. The CDR3 protein is CASSLQAFF. The CDR3, as DNA: TGTGCCAGCAGTCTTCAAGCTTTCTTT.

V and J are TRBV10-3 and TRBJ2-1; 12 bases fit TRBD2. Germline V gives CDR1 ENHRY, CDR2 SYGVKD. The CDR3 spans 17 residues. J gave up 4 bases and V 6 bases, and 10 bases lay outside the gene matches. The CDR3 DNA reads TGTGCCATCAGAGACACTAGGACTAGCGGGGCGTACAATGAGCAGTTCTTC. It is translated as CAIRDTRTSGAYNEQFF.

The rearrangement uses TRBV30 and TRBJ1-5; perhaps TRBD1 as D (6 bases). The CDR3 is 14 residues long. Trimming pared 2 bases from V and 5 bases from J, leaving 13 bases between. CDR1 is GTSNPN and CDR2 is SVGIG in the germline V gene (reference sequence). CDR3 in amino acids: CAWSTQQGHQPQHF. CDR3 DNA sequence: TGTGCCTGGAGTACGCAACAGGGACATCAGCCCCAGCATTTT.

The V gene is TRBV12-2, the J gene TRBJ1-5; the D call of TRBD1 is as the table states it, not checked on the DNA. TRBV12-2 is recorded as a pseudogene. CDR3 length: 18 amino acids. DNA of the CDR3: TGTGCAAGTCGCTTAACCTTCTGGGACAGGGGAATCCACCAGCCCCAGCATTTT. This encodes CASRLTFWDRGIHQPQHF.

The chain is built from TRBV6-6 and TRBJ1-2; D remains unclear. The CDR3 is made up of 14 amino acids. The V gene lost 0 bases and the J gene lost 6 bases, with 11 bases spanning the gap. Per germline, CDR1 MNHNY and CDR2 SVGAGI (reference sequence). CDR3 in amino acids: CASSYSGRYNGYTF. For the CDR3, the DNA is TGTGCCAGCAGTTACTCGGGCAGATACAATGGCTACACCTTC.

This chain connects TRBV7-9 to TRBJ2-2; D may be TRBD2 (5 bases). The CDR3 totals 15 residues. The germline V gene has CDR1 SEHNR and CDR2 FQNEAQ (reference sequence). With 2 bases removed from V and 5 bases from J, the gap between germline ends came to 12 bases. The CDR3 nucleotides are TGTGCCAGCAGCTTATTACGGGGAATGACCGGGGAGCTGTTTTTT. Translating it yields CASSLLRGMTGELFF.

CDR3 region: CASSAAVGYGYTF. CDR3 sequence (DNA): TGTGCCAGCAGTGCTGCAGTTGGCTATGGCTACACCTTC. The gene calls are TRBV2 and TRBJ1-2; no reliable D call. Trimming took 4 bases from V and 4 from J, leaving 10 bases between them. The germline V gene has CDR1 SNHLY and CDR2 FYNNEI. The CDR3 is 13 amino acids.

This clone was seen a single time. The gene calls are TRBV27 and TRBJ1-2; 7 bases fit TRBD1. V gave up 5 bases and J gave up 2 bases; unmatched junction bases: 11. This CDR3 is built from 16 residues. Germline V lookup: CDR1 MNHEY, CDR2 SMNVEV (reference sequence). The CDR3 spells CASSPSGRGLNYGYTF. CDR3 bases: TGTGCCAGCAGTCCTTCGGGTAGGGGGCTAAACTATGGCTACACCTTC.

The chain carries TRBV2 and TRBJ1-5; tentatively, D is TRBD1 (5 bases). There are 13 residues in the CDR3. V gave up 7 bases and J gave up 7 bases, with 14 bases separating them. The germline V gene has CDR1 SNHLY and CDR2 FYNNEI. The CDR3 nucleotides are TGTGCCAGCACCCGGACACTTGGACAGCCCCAGCATTTT. It encodes CASTRTLGQPQHF.

J is TRBJ2-2 and V is TRBV11-3; 9 nucleotides line up with TRBD1. Germline CDR1 reads SGHNT; CDR2 reads YENEEA. With 5 bases clipped from V and 4 bases from J, the junction kept 5 bases outside the gene matches. The CDR3 sequence is 15 residues long. CDR3 region: CASSQQGAGTGELFF. Written as DNA, the CDR3 is TGTGCCAGCAGCCAACAGGGGGCGGGCACCGGGGAGCTGTTTTTT.

The chain is built from TRBV14 and TRBJ1-2; D is uncertain. The V gene's germline CDR1 is SGHDN and CDR2 FVKESK. The CDR3 covers 16 residues. V was trimmed by 4 bases and J by 5 bases, leaving 20 bases between them. In DNA form, the CDR3 reads TGTGCCAGCAGCCCCGTCGGACGGGGATCCACTTATGGCTACACCTTC. Translation gives CASSPVGRGSTYGYTF.

This chain joins TRBV19 and TRBJ2-3, with TRBD2 matching over 8 bases. The V segment lost 3 bases and the J segment 5 bases; nucleotides outside the gene matches: 7. The CDR3 covers 15 residues. The germline CDR1 and CDR2 sequences are LNHDA and SQIVND (reference sequence). This CDR3 reads CASSIRGGLGDTQYF. CDR3 nucleotide sequence: TGTGCCAGTAGTATCCGGGGGGGCTTAGGAGATACGCAGTATTTT. Variable domain in full (rest from reference TRBV19 and TRBJ2-3): DGGITQSPKYLFRKEGQNVTLSCEQNLNHDAMYWYRQDPGQGLRLIYYSQIVNDFQKGDIAEGYSVSREKKESFPLTVTSAQKNPTAFYLCASSIRGGLGDTQYFGPGTRLTVL.

The chain carries TRBV5-1 and TRBJ2-3, with 13 bases fitting TRBD2. Trimming took 3 bases from V and 2 from J; bases not matched to a gene: 3. Germline V CDR1 and CDR2: SGHRS, YFSETQ. This CDR3 contains 16 residues. CDR3 region: CASSSGLAGATDTQYF. The CDR3 bases are TGCGCCAGCAGCTCCGGACTAGCGGGGGCCACAGATACGCAGTATTTT.

The chain couples TRBV3-1 (or the pseudogene TRBV3-2) to TRBJ2-7, with 11 bases lining up with TRBD2. V shed 4 bases and J 6 bases; nucleotides not matched to a gene: 5. This CDR3 contains 14 residues. Germline V gene sequence: CDR1 LGHDT, CDR2 YNNKEL (reference sequence). In DNA form, the CDR3 reads TGTGCCAGCAGCCCCGGGACTAGCGGCTCCGAGCAGTACTTC. Amino acid sequence: CASSPGTSGSEQYF.

This chain links TRBV3-1 (or the pseudogene TRBV3-2) with TRBJ1-3; 8 bases align to TRBD1. Germline V gene lookup returns CDR1 LGHDT and CDR2 YNNKEL (reference sequence). This CDR3 is 14 amino acids long. Trimming at V came to 6 bases and at J to 0 bases, leaving 1 base not matched to a gene. The CDR3 protein is CASSDRGSGNTIYF. Written as DNA, the CDR3 is TGTGCCAGCAGTGACAGGGGCTCTGGAAACACCATATATTTT.

The chain uses TRBV5-4 and TRBJ1-3; TRBD1 aligns across 8 bases. Germline values: CDR1 SGHNT, CDR2 YYREEE (reference sequence). V gave up 4 bases and J gave up 4 bases; unmatched junction bases: 7. This CDR3 spans 15 amino acids. The CDR3 sequence: CASSNRQGLGNTIYF. The DNA for the CDR3 is TGTGCCAGCAGCAACCGACAGGGGTTGGGAAACACCATATATTTT.

The chain joins TRBV10-2 to TRBJ2-2, with D tentatively TRBD2 (6 bases). V shed 6 bases and J shed 3 bases, with 8 bases lying between them. The length of the CDR3 is 13 residues. Germline assignment: CDR1 WSHSY and CDR2 SAAADI. The CDR3 loop is CASSRGDTGELFF. The CDR3 DNA follows: TGCGCCAGCAGCCGCGGGGACACCGGGGAGCTGTTTTTT.

The rearrangement uses TRBV6-6 and TRBJ1-2, with D hard to call. This CDR3 spans 14 amino acids. Between the trimmed V and J ends, which lost 6 bases and 4 bases, there was a span of 15 bases. Looked up from germline, CDR1 is MNHNY and CDR2 is SVGAGI (reference sequence). CDR3 sequence: CASSLAAGSYGYTF. In DNA, the CDR3 is TGTGCCAGCAGCCTTGCTGCAGGTAGCTATGGCTACACCTTC.

The V call is TRBV2, the J call TRBJ1-2; the D gene is possibly TRBD1 (5 bases). The CDR3 consists of 13 residues. V was shortened by 3 bases and J by 4 bases, with 9 bases between the two germline ends. The V gene's germline CDR1 is SNHLY and CDR2 FYNNEI. The CDR3 is CASSESGAYGYTF. The DNA of the CDR3 is TGTGCCAGCAGTGAGTCTGGGGCCTATGGCTACACCTTC.

The chain is built from TRBV24-1 and TRBJ2-5; D may be TRBD1 (5 bases). Looked up from germline, CDR1 is KGHDR and CDR2 is SFDVKD. The V end lost 8 bases, the J end lost 5 bases, and 17 bases lay between the germline ends. The CDR3 length is 14 residues. The CDR3 reads CATIQGIVSETQYF. The CDR3 coding sequence is TGTGCCACCATCCAGGGAATCGTAAGTGAGACCCAGTACTTC.

The gene calls are TRBV7-9 and TRBJ1-1, with a weak D call TRBD1 (6 bases). The CDR3 contains 12 residues. The V end was cut by 3 bases, the J end by 10 bases, with 12 bases between. Germline V gene sequence: CDR1 SEHNR, CDR2 FQNEAQ (reference sequence). CDR3 nucleotide sequence: TGTGCCAGCAGCTTGAACAGGGTATCAGCTTTCTTT. This translates into CASSLNRVSAFF.

This CDR3 is CASSPGSSSDTQYF. The CDR3 DNA sequence: TGCGCCAGCAGCCCCGGGAGTTCCTCAGATACGCAGTATTTT. The genes are TRBV5-1 and TRBJ2-3; D might be TRBD2 (6 bases). Between the trimmed V and J ends, which lost 4 bases and 4 bases, there was a span of 13 bases. The CDR3 runs 14 residues. Germline V gene sequence: CDR1 SGHRS, CDR2 YFSETQ.

The V call is TRBV7-9, the J call TRBJ1-1, with 8 bases that match TRBD1. This CDR3 is built from 13 residues. V shed 5 bases and J 8 bases; nucleotides not matched to a gene: 7. Germline assignment: CDR1 SEHNR and CDR2 FQNEAQ (reference sequence). CDR3 sequence: CASSPPRTGEAFF. As DNA, the CDR3 is TGTGCCAGCAGCCCACCACGGACAGGGGAAGCTTTCTTT.

The rearrangement uses TRBV7-9 and TRBJ1-1; no clear D gene. Looked up from germline, CDR1 is SEHNR and CDR2 is FQNEAQ (reference sequence). Trimming shortened V by 5 bases and J by 4 bases, and 11 bases separated the two germline ends. The CDR3 is 13 residues long. The CDR3 nucleotides read TGTGCCAGCAGCACTTTTCCCCGCACTGAAGCTTTCTTT. This translates into CASSTFPRTEAFF. Based on the CDR3 plus reference TRBV7-9 and TRBJ1-1, the full variable domain is DTGVSQNPRHKITKRGQNVTFRCDPISEHNRLYWYRQTLGQGPEFLTYFQNEAQLEKSRLLSDRFSAERPKGSFSTLEIQRTEQGDSAMYLCASSTFPRTEAFFGQGTRLTVV.

This chain joins TRBV3-1 (or the pseudogene TRBV3-2) and TRBJ2-2; D uncertain. The CDR3 totals 13 residues. The ends were cut back, 1 base at V and 6 bases at J, with 6 bases in the middle. Germline V gene lookup returns CDR1 LGHDT and CDR2 YNNKEL (reference sequence). This CDR3 reads CASSQGGSGELFF. CDR3 DNA: TGTGCCAGCAGCCAAGGCGGATCCGGGGAGCTGTTTTTT.

The J gene is TRBJ2-4, the V gene TRBV18; a weak D match, TRBD2 (6 bases). Looked up from germline, CDR1 is KGHSH and CDR2 is LQKENI. Trimming pared 3 bases from V and 0 bases from J, leaving 12 bases between. This CDR3 region has 16 residues. The chain's CDR3 is CASSPTGRLAKNIQYF. The DNA for the CDR3 is TGTGCCAGCTCACCGACGGGGAGGTTAGCCAAAAACATTCAGTACTTC. The full variable domain, completed using reference TRBV18 and TRBJ2-4, is NAGVMQNPRHLVRRRGQEARLRCSPMKGHSHVYWYRQLPEEGLKFMVYLQKENIIDESGMPKERFSAEFPKEGPSILRIQQVVRGDSAAYFCASSPTGRLAKNIQYFGAGTRLSVL.

This rearrangement joins TRBV5-6 to TRBJ1-2, with D unresolved. V lost 10 bases and J 2 bases, leaving 15 bases between the germline ends. This CDR3 region has 13 residues. Germline assignment: CDR1 SGHDT and CDR2 YYEEEE. CDR3 protein: CASRIQANYGYTF. CDR3 sequence (DNA): TGTGCCTCTCGAATCCAGGCGAACTATGGCTACACCTTC.

This clone was counted a few times. The gene calls are TRBV7-2 and TRBJ2-1, with D perhaps matching TRBD2 (6 bases). Germline V gene lookup returns CDR1 SGHTA and CDR2 FQGNSA. The CDR3 length is 15 residues. The V and J ends lost 1 base and 4 bases respectively, with 11 bases between them. CDR3 nucleotide sequence: TGTGCCAGCAGCTTAGATTGGGGGGATTACAATGAGCAGTTCTTC. The encoded protein is CASSLDWGDYNEQFF.

J is TRBJ1-2 and V is TRBV6-6; 9 bases map to TRBD1. This CDR3 has 15 residues. J gave up 3 bases and V 0 bases, and 2 bases lay outside the gene matches. Germline CDR1 and CDR2: MNHNY and SVGAGI (reference sequence). The CDR3 bases are TGTGCCAGCAGTTACTCCACAGGGGGCGACTATGGCTACACCTTC. Translated: CASSYSTGGDYGYTF.

The V gene is TRBV2, the J gene TRBJ2-7; 8 bases map to TRBD1. Germline lookup yields CDR1 SNHLY and CDR2 FYNNEI. V dropped 6 bases and J dropped 5; count of bases not matched to a gene: 3. This CDR3 spans 12 amino acids. In DNA, the CDR3 is TGTGCCAGCAGGGAGACAGGGGACGAGCAGTACTTC. Translation gives CASRETGDEQYF.